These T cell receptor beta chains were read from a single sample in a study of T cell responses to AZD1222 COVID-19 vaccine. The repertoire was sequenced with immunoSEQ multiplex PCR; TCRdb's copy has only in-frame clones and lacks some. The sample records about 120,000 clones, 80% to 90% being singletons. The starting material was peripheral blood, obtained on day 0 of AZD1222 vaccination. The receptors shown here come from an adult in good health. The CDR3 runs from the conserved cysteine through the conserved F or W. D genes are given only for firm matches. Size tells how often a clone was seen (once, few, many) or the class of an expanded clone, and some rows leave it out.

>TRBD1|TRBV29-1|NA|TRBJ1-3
TGCAGCGTCACAGGGGAGGTTAGAAACACCATATATTTT
CSVTGEVRNTIYF
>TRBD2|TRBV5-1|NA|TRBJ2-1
TGCGCCAGCAGCTTGGGGGTAGCGGGAGGAAACAATGAGCAGTTCTTC
CASSLGVAGGNNEQFF
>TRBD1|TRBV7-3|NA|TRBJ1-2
TGTGCCAGCAGCCAGGACAGGGGTTGGGGCTACACCTTC
CASSQDRGWGYTF
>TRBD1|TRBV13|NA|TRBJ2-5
TGTGCCAGCAGCGTATTAACAGGGGGCGGGGAGACCCAGTACTTC
CASSVLTGGGETQYF
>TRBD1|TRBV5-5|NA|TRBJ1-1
TGTGCCAGCAGCCCTAGACAGGGATCGCTGGCTGAAGCTTTCTTT
CASSPRQGSLAEAFF
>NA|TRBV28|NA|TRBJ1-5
TGTGCCAGCAGCCGTCGGAACTATCCACCCCAGCATTTT
CASSRRNYPPQHF
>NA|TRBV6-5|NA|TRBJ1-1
TGTGCCAGCAGTTACTTGGAAGGGAACACTGAAGCTTTCTTT
CASSYLEGNTEAFF
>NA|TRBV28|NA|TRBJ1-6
TGTGCCAGCAGACTAGGGACGGCTAATTCACCCCTCCACTTT
CASRLGTANSPLHF
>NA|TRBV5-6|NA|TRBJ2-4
TGTGCCAGCAGCCCGACAGTAGCCAAAAACATTCAGTACTTC
CASSPTVAKNIQYF
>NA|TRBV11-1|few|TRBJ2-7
TGTGCCAGCAGCTTAGTAAGCAGCTGGAGCTCCTACGAGCAGTACTTC
CASSLVSSWSSYEQYF
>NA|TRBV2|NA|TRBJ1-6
TGTGCCAGCATTACCTCGGACGGGTCATATAATTCACCCCTCCACTTT
CASITSDGSYNSPLHF
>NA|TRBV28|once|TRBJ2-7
TGTGCCAGCAGTTTGGGCAGGGGACCCTACGAGCAGTACTTC
CASSLGRGPYEQYF
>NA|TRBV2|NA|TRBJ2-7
TGTGCCAGCAGTGAAGTTCCCTACGAGCAGTACTTC
CASSEVPYEQYF
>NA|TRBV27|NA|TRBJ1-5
TGTGCCAGCAGTTTAATGCGCAATCAGCCCCAGCATTTT
CASSLMRNQPQHF
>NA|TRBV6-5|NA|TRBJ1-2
TGTGCCAGCAGGCACGCGGCTAACTATGGCTACACCTTC
CASRHAANYGYTF
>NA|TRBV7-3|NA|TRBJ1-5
TGTGCCAGCAGCCTAAGGTTGGGGAGCAATCAGCCCCAGCATTTT
CASSLRLGSNQPQHF
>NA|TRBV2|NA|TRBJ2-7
TGTGCCAGCAGTGGACAGACCTACGAGCAGTACTTC
CASSGQTYEQYF
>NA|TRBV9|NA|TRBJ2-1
TGTGCCAGCAGCGTAGCGGCCTTAGGGACAGAGCAGTTCTTC
CASSVAALGTEQFF
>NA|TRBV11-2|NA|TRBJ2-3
TGTGCCAGCAGCTGGCGGGACAGTACAGATACGCAGTATTTT
CASSWRDSTDTQYF
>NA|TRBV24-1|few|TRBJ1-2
TGTGCCACCAGTGATAGTCTTTATGGCTACACCTTC
CATSDSLYGYTF
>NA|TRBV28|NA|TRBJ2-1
TGTGCCAGCAGTGGCAGGACCAAAAATGAGCAGTTCTTC
CASSGRTKNEQFF
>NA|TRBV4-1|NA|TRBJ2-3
TGCGCCAGCAGCCAAGATCATAGGGGCACAGATACGCAGTATTTT
CASSQDHRGTDTQYF
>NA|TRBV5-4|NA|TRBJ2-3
TGTGCCAGCAGCTTTGGGAGCACAGATACGCAGTATTTT
CASSFGSTDTQYF
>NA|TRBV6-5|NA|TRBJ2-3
TGTGCCAGCAAACAACGAAGAATGACAGATACGCAGTATTTT
CASKQRRMTDTQYF
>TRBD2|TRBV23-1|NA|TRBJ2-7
TGCGCCAGCAGTCAAGGGGCCCTAGCGGGAAACTACGAGCAGTACTTC
CASSQGALAGNYEQYF
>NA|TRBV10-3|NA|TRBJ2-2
TGTGCCATCAGTGAGGGGGGTCCCCCCACCGGGGAGCTGTTTTTT
CAISEGGPPTGELFF
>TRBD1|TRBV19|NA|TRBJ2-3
TGTGCCAGTAGGAACGACAGGGCGGGCACAGATACGCAGTATTTT
CASRNDRAGTDTQYF
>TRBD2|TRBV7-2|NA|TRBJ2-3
TGTGCCAGCAGCTTAACTCCGGGGGGGGCTAATACGCAGTATTTT
CASSLTPGGANTQYF
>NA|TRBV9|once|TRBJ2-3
TGTGCCAGCAGCGTAGCGGGACACCCCACAGATACGCAGTATTTT
CASSVAGHPTDTQYF
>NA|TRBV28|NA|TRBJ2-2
TGTGCCAGCAGTTTATCTCGCGCCGGGGAGCTGTTTTTT
CASSLSRAGELFF
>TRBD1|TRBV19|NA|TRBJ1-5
TGTGCCAGTAGTTCAGGGGGTACGAGGCAGCCCCAGCATTTT
CASSSGGTRQPQHF
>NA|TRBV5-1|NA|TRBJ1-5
TGCGCCAGCAGCTTGGGGGATAGTAGCAATCAGCCCCAGCATTTT
CASSLGDSSNQPQHF
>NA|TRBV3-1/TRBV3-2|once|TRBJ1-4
TGTGCCAGCAGCAGGGCAACTAATGAAAAACTGTTTTTT
CASSRATNEKLFF
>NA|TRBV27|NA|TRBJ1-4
TGTGCCAGCAGTTTTAATTGGGGCTCTACTAATGAAAAACTGTTTTTT
CASSFNWGSTNEKLFF
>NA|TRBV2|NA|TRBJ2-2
TGTGCCAGCAGGGGGCGGAACACCGGGGAGCTGTTTTTT
CASRGRNTGELFF
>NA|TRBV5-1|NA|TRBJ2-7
TGCGCCAGCAGCTTGACCGGCCAGGCGAGCTACGAGCAGTACTTC
CASSLTGQASYEQYF
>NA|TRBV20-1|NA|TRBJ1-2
TGCAGTGCTGTCTATGGCTACACCTTC
CSAVYGYTF
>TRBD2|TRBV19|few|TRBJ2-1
TGTGCCAGTAGTATCAGGTCTAGCGGGAGGCAGAGCTCCTACAATGAGCAGTTCTTC
CASSIRSSGRQSSYNEQFF
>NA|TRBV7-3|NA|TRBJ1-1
TGTGCCAGCAGGGTGGAGACAAACACTGAAGCTTTCTTT
CASRVETNTEAFF
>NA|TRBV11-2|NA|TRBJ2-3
TGTGCCAGCAGCTCGCGGACGGAGGTAATAGATACGCAGTATTTT
CASSSRTEVIDTQYF
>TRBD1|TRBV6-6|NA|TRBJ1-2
TGTGCCAGCAGTACCCAGGGGGCTCATGGCTACACCTTC
CASSTQGAHGYTF
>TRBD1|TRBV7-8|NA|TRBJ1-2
TGTGCCAGCAGCTTAGCGCAGGGACAGGGGGGCGGCTACACCTTC
CASSLAQGQGGGYTF
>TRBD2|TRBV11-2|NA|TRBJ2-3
TGTGCCAGCAGCGCCCGGACTAGCGGGGGTACAGATACGCAGTATTTT
CASSARTSGGTDTQYF
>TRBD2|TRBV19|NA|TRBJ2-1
TGTGCCAGTAGGGCCGGCAGCGGGAGGCAGGTTGAGCAGTTCTTC
CASRAGSGRQVEQFF
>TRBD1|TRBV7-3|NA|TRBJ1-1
TGTGCCAGCAGCGTCGACAGGGTAAAAGAAGCTTTCTTT
CASSVDRVKEAFF
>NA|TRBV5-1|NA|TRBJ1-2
TGCGCCAGCAGCTCCCCGGGACCTAACTATGGCTACACCTTC
CASSSPGPNYGYTF
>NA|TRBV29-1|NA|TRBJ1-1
TGCAGCGTTGGGGGACTTCTAAACACTGAAGCTTTCTTT
CSVGGLLNTEAFF
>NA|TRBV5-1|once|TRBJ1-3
TGCGCCAGCAGCAGCGATGGGGCCCGCTCTGGAAACACCATATATTTT
CASSSDGARSGNTIYF
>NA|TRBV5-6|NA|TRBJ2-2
TGTGCCAGCAGCTCGCCGGGGAGGCCCTACACCGGGGAGCTGTTTTTT
CASSSPGRPYTGELFF
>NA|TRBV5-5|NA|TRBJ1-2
TGTGCCAGCAGCTTGGGGGTGGTACGACGGGGCTACACCTTC
CASSLGVVRRGYTF
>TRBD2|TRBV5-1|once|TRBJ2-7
TGCGCCAGCAGCTTGGTGAGCGGGGGGACCTACGAGCAGTACTTC
CASSLVSGGTYEQYF
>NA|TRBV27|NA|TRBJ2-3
TGTGCCAGCAGTCCGGGAGACAGAAGCACAGATACGCAGTATTTT
CASSPGDRSTDTQYF